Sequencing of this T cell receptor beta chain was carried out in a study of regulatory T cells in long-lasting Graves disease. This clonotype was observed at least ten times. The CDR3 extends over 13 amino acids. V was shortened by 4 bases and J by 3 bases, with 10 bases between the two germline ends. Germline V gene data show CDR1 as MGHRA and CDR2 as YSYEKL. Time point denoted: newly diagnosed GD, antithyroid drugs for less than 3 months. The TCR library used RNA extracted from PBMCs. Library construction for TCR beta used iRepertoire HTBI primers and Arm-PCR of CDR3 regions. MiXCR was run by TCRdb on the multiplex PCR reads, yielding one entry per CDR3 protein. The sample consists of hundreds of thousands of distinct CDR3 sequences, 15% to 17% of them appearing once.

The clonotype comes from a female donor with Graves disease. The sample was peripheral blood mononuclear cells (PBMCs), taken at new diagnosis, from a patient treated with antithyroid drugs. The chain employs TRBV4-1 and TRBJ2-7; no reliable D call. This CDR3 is CASSPPWDYEQYF. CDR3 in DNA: TGCGCCAGCAGCCCTCCGTGGGACTACGAGCAGTACTTC.